The present TCR beta chain was sequenced within a study of CD8 T cells in ankylosing spondylitis. Study-level points and caveats: The authors found the disease-linked clones to be CD8+ and relatively rare in peripheral blood.

V was trimmed by 2 bases and J by 3 bases, leaving 18 bases between them. CDR1 is SGHTS, CDR2 YDEGEE, per germline. The length of the CDR3 is 16 residues. Quantitative 5'-RACE with molecular barcodes was used to make the TCR beta libraries. MiXCR was run by TCRdb on the 5' RACE reads, yielding one entry per CDR3 protein. Seen here are around 120,000 distinct CDR3 sequences, roughly a tenth observed once, and the top ten hold 2.5% to 4%. About this clonotype: What it binds is unknown.

The genes are TRBV5-8 and TRBJ2-7; maybe TRBD1 (6 bases). This TCR derives from a male donor with ankylosing spondylitis or in good health (not recorded which). Source material: blood, either unsorted or a sorted T cell fraction (not recorded which). CDR3 DNA: TGTGCCAGCAGCTTCCTCACAGGGAGCTTGGTCTACGAGCAGTACTTC. Amino acid sequence: CASSFLTGSLVYEQYF.